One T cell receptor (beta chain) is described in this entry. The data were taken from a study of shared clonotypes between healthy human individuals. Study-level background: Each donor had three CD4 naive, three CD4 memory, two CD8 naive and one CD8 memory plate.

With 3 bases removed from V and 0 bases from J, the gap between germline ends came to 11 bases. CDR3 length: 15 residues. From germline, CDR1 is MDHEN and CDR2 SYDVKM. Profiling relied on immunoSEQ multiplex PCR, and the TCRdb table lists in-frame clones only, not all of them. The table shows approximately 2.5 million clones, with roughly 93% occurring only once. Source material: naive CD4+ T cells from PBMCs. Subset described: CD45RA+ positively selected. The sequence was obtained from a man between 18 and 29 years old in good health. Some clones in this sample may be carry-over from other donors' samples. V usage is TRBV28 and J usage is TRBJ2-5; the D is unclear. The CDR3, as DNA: TGTGCCAGCAGTTTGGTCGGGTTGTACCAAGAGACCCAGTACTTC. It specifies CASSLVGLYQETQYF.